Shown below are 21 T cell receptor beta chains from a single sample sequenced in a study of T cell changes during pregnancy in multiple sclerosis. TCRdb's copy holds only in-frame clones and misses some; the assay was immunoSEQ multiplex PCR. The data hold approximately 65,000 clones, with about 90% observed a single time. Material: CD4+ T cells from peripheral blood mononuclear cells, obtained in the first trimester of pregnancy. These receptors originate from a female donor with multiple sclerosis, enrolled in a pregnancy study.

This rearrangement joins TRBV25-1 to TRBJ2-3; D possibly corresponds to TRBD1 (7 bases). The V gene's germline CDR1 is MGHDK and CDR2 SYGVNS. V was trimmed by 7 bases and J by 5 bases, leaving 13 bases between them. The CDR3 has 13 residues. The CDR3 nucleotides are TGTGCCAGCATGGAGGGGGCAAAAGATACGCAGTATTTT. This sequence encodes CASMEGAKDTQYF.

The J gene is TRBJ1-1, the V gene TRBV7-2; perhaps TRBD1 as D (6 bases). The CDR3 contains 16 residues. Germline CDR1 is SGHTA and CDR2 is FQGNSA. Trimming left V 5 bases short and J 0 bases short, with 16 bases between. This CDR3 reads CASSRPRGRMNTEAFF. CDR3 coding DNA: TGTGCCAGCAGCCGGCCCAGGGGACGAATGAACACTGAAGCTTTCTTT.

This chain links TRBV7-9 with TRBJ1-4; TRBD1 matches at 11 bases. The length of the CDR3 is 15 residues. CDR1 is SEHNR and CDR2 is FQNEAQ in the germline V gene (reference sequence). The trim removed 5 bases at V and 8 bases at J, leaving 7 bases unmatched. Here the CDR3 reads CASSRPRDRGEKLFF. The DNA for the CDR3 is TGTGCCAGCAGCCGCCCCCGGGACAGGGGGGAAAAACTGTTTTTT.

The gene calls are TRBV5-8 and TRBJ2-3; maybe TRBD2 (5 bases). V was pared by 3 bases and J by 1 base, with 15 bases between. The germline gives CDR1 SGHTS, CDR2 YDEGEE. This CDR3 spans 16 amino acids. The CDR3 sequence: CASSSVARPGTDTQYF. In DNA form, the CDR3 reads TGTGCCAGCAGCTCCGTAGCGAGACCTGGCACAGATACGCAGTATTTT.

The gene calls are TRBV7-8 and TRBJ2-1; D may be TRBD2 (5 bases). Germline CDR1 SGHVS, CDR2 FQNEAQ. The CDR3 spans 16 residues. V shed 1 base and J shed 6 bases, with 16 bases lying between them. The DNA of the CDR3 is TGTGCCAGCAGCTTAGTTTCCCGGATAGGAGGCAATGAGCAGTTCTTC. Protein: CASSLVSRIGGNEQFF.

The chain recombines TRBV29-1 with TRBJ2-3, with 10 nucleotides matching TRBD2. Germline V gives CDR1 SQVTM, CDR2 ANQGSEA. The length of the CDR3 is 13 residues. With V trimmed by 7 bases and J by 5 bases, 6 bases remained unmatched. The CDR3 DNA sequence: TGCAGCGCTGGAGCGGGGGGGCAAGATACGCAGTATTTT. This encodes CSAGAGGQDTQYF.

V is TRBV11-2 and J is TRBJ2-3, with 7 positions matching TRBD1. V shed 2 bases, J shed 11 bases, and the junction held 7 bases outside the gene matches. Germline V lookup: CDR1 SGHAT, CDR2 FQNNGV. The length of the CDR3 is 13 residues. Written as DNA, the CDR3 is TGTGCCAGCAGCTTATCTCGGGACAGCCAGCAGTATTTT. Its translation: CASSLSRDSQQYF.

The chain recombines TRBV7-2 with TRBJ2-1, with TRBD1 as a possible D gene (6 bases). Per the germline V gene, CDR1 is SGHTA and CDR2 is FQGNSA. This CDR3 region has 16 residues. The ends were cut back, 1 base at V and 2 bases at J, with 12 bases in the middle. CDR3: CASSLDGTRTYNEQFF. In DNA, the CDR3 is TGTGCCAGCAGCTTAGACGGGACACGGACCTACAATGAGCAGTTCTTC.

The CDR3 DNA sequence: TGTGCCAGCAGTGAATTCGGACGGGGGAGGGACACTGAAGCTTTCTTT. Amino acid sequence: CASSEFGRGRDTEAFF. The chain joins TRBV25-1 to TRBJ1-1; D might be TRBD1 (5 bases). The CDR3 contains 16 residues. CDR1 MGHDK and CDR2 SYGVNS come from the germline V gene. Trimming stripped 1 base from V and 3 bases from J, with 15 bases between.

This clone is a singleton in its sample. The chain uses TRBV7-3 and TRBJ1-2, with D perhaps matching TRBD1 (5 bases). With 5 bases removed from V and 4 bases from J, the gap between germline ends came to 17 bases. Germline CDR1 and CDR2: SGHTA and FQGTGA. The CDR3 is made up of 15 amino acids. The CDR3: CASSPQRQPFYGYTF. The CDR3 DNA follows: TGTGCCAGCAGCCCGCAACGACAGCCATTCTATGGCTACACCTTC.

The chain links TRBV7-2 to TRBJ1-1; the D is unclear. Trimming stripped 5 bases from V and 0 bases from J, with 10 bases between. The CDR3 is 14 amino acids. CDR1 is SGHTA, CDR2 FQGNSA, per germline. As DNA, the CDR3 is TGTGCCAGCAGCCTGGCCGCTCTGAACACTGAAGCTTTCTTT. Amino acid sequence: CASSLAALNTEAFF.

This chain uses TRBV2 with TRBJ2-5; D is possibly TRBD2 (5 bases). In germline, CDR1 is SNHLY, CDR2 FYNNEI. The CDR3 has 14 residues. Trimming removed 7 bases at V and 2 bases at J, with 14 bases between. The CDR3 bases are TGTGCCAGCACCGGGGTATGGGCACAAGAGACCCAGTACTTC. Amino acids: CASTGVWAQETQYF.

A single count supports this clone. V gene TRBV4-2 combines with J gene TRBJ2-5; 7 nucleotides align to TRBD2. Per the germline V gene, CDR1 is LGHNA and CDR2 is YNFKEQ. This CDR3 has 17 amino acids. The junction had 16 bases not matched to a gene; V was cut back by 4 bases and J by 5 bases. This CDR3 is CASSLGSGEGSLETQYF. The CDR3 DNA reads TGTGCCAGCAGCCTGGGGAGCGGGGAGGGCTCCTTGGAGACCCAGTACTTC.

The J gene is TRBJ2-3, the V gene TRBV7-2, with D possibly TRBD1 on 7 matching bases. Trimming removed 1 base from V and 2 bases from J, with 10 bases in between. CDR1 SGHTA and CDR2 FQGNSA come from the germline V gene. This CDR3 has 15 amino acids. This chain's CDR3 is CASSLGRGDTDTQYF. CDR3 DNA sequence: TGTGCCAGCAGCTTAGGCAGGGGGGACACAGATACGCAGTATTTT.

This clone has only a few counts. The CDR3 DNA is TGTGCCAGCAGCCCTCTAGCGGGGGTGTACAATGAGCAGTTCTTC. Amino acids: CASSPLAGVYNEQFF. The V call is TRBV7-3, the J call TRBJ2-1; 10 positions match TRBD2. Germline V gene data show CDR1 as SGHTA and CDR2 as FQGTGA. This CDR3 comprises 15 residues. V shed 5 bases, J shed 4 bases, and the junction held 5 bases outside the gene matches.

The V and J genes are TRBV6-5 and TRBJ2-7; 9 bases map to TRBD1. With 5 bases clipped from V and 7 bases from J, the junction kept 9 bases outside the gene matches. The CDR3 length is 14 residues. Germline loops: CDR1 MNHEY, CDR2 SVGAGI. The CDR3 bases are TGTGCCAGCAGTCCGGGACAGGGTCTGAAGGAGCAGTACTTC. This gives the protein CASSPGQGLKEQYF.

This clone came up once. The chain is built from TRBV5-6 and TRBJ2-4; D ambiguous. Germline V gene data show CDR1 as SGHDT and CDR2 as YYEEEE. There are 13 residues in the CDR3. Trimming took off 3 bases at V and 5 bases at J, with 9 bases between the two ends. CDR3 region: CASSSPGENIQYF. CDR3 coding DNA: TGTGCCAGCAGCTCGCCGGGTGAAAACATTCAGTACTTC.

The V and J genes are TRBV7-2 and TRBJ1-2; TRBD1 is a possible D gene (5 bases). The CDR3 totals 13 residues. The germline V gene encodes CDR1 SGHTA and CDR2 FQGNSA. V lost 0 bases and J lost 6, with 8 bases in between. The CDR3 region has the DNA TGTGCCAGCAGCTTAGCGTGGGGGGATGGCTACACCTTC. It codes for CASSLAWGDGYTF.

The V call is TRBV2, the J call TRBJ2-5; 10 nucleotides match TRBD1. CDR1 and CDR2 (germline): SNHLY, FYNNEI. J lost 6 bases, V lost 5 bases, and 6 bases had no gene match. The CDR3 runs 14 residues. As DNA, the CDR3 is TGTGCCAGCAGTTGGGACAGGGGTGGACAGACCCAGTACTTC. Amino acid sequence: CASSWDRGGQTQYF.

The rearrangement links TRBV7-9 to TRBJ2-7; D may be TRBD1 (6 bases). The CDR3 has 15 amino acids. Per germline, CDR1 SEHNR and CDR2 FQNEAQ (reference sequence). With 7 bases removed from V and 0 bases from J, the gap between germline ends came to 16 bases. CDR3 DNA sequence: TGTGCCAGCACCCTGAACCAGGGGTACTCCTACGAGCAGTACTTC. This gives the protein CASTLNQGYSYEQYF.

This chain uses TRBV4-1 with TRBJ2-5, with D tentatively TRBD2 (5 bases). Germline loops: CDR1 MGHRA, CDR2 YSYEKL. The CDR3 loop spans 15 amino acids. The V gene lost 3 bases and the J gene lost 5 bases, with 16 bases spanning the gap. CDR3 in amino acids: CASSQGQHGVETQYF. The CDR3 DNA sequence: TGCGCCAGCAGCCAGGGTCAACACGGGGTCGAGACCCAGTACTTC.